This TCR beta chain derives from a study of CD8+CD57+ T cells in acquired aplastic anemia. Study conclusions and caveats: Patients shared some 30 CD8+ CDR3 sequences with controls.

V was pared by 4 bases and J by 5 bases, with 9 bases of the junction left unmatched. The germline gives CDR1 SGHRS, CDR2 YFSETQ. There are 15 residues in the CDR3. The template for TCR beta VDJ and CDR3 sequence profiling was genomic DNA. TCRdb used MiXCR to reprocess the reads, holding one entry per CDR3 protein. The table records approximately 470,000 distinct CDR3 sequences, around 30% of them present only once. Previously, flow cytometry had revealed CD8+CD57+ cell expansion in the patients chosen for sequencing. Receipt of therapy had not occurred in any patient by the time of blood sampling. To note about this clonotype: What it binds is unknown.

The TCR originated in a human donor with aplastic anemia. The sequenced sample consisted of sorted CD4+, CD8+, or CD8+CD57+ T cells (not recorded which) from PBMCs. This chain uses TRBV5-1 with TRBJ2-5; 9 positions match TRBD2. CDR3 nucleotides: TGCGCCAGCAGCACCATAGCGGGGGAGGGGGAGACCCAGTACTTC. Translated, it gives CASSTIAGEGETQYF.